This is a list of T cell receptor beta chains from one sample in a study of blood T cell repertoires in COVID-19. The data were produced by immunoSEQ multiplex PCR, yet TCRdb's version contains in-frame clones alone and is incomplete. The data show some 200,000 clones, 80% to 90% seen once. What was sequenced was PBMCs or T cells enriched from blood (not recorded which). These receptors all come from a woman in her late teens or twenties in a cohort exposed to, infected with or recovered from COVID-19 (not recorded which). Each CDR3 is given with its conserved first and last residue. D genes are given only for firm matches. Some rows mark clone size as missing; the rest say once, few, many or name a class of expanded clone.

D gene,V gene,clone size,J gene,CDR3 protein,CDR3 DNA
TRBD1,TRBV19,.,TRBJ1-5,CASSIGQGAGQPQHF,TGTGCCAGTAGTATTGGACAGGGAGCCGGGCAGCCCCAGCATTTT
TRBD1,TRBV28,.,TRBJ1-5,CASSLPGGINQPQHF,TGTGCCAGCAGTTTGCCAGGGGGGATCAATCAGCCCCAGCATTTT
TRBD1,TRBV5-1,.,TRBJ2-1,CASSLQGAPYNEQFF,TGCGCCAGCAGCCTACAGGGGGCGCCATACAATGAGCAGTTCTTC
.,TRBV4-1,.,TRBJ2-5,CASSQDRGYKETQYF,TGCGCCAGCAGCCAAGACAGGGGATACAAAGAGACCCAGTACTTC
TRBD1,TRBV2,.,TRBJ2-7,CASTDRASSYEQYF,TGTGCCAGTACGGACAGGGCCAGCTCCTACGAGCAGTACTTC
TRBD1,TRBV6-1,.,TRBJ1-2,CASSEGQGVNYGYTF,TGTGCCAGCAGTGAAGGACAGGGAGTAAACTATGGCTACACCTTC
.,TRBV7-7,.,TRBJ2-3,CASSLAGSGGDTQYF,TGTGCCAGCAGCTTAGCGGGTAGCGGAGGAGATACGCAGTATTTT
.,TRBV18,.,TRBJ2-3,CASSPQGDASTDTQYF,TGTGCCAGCTCACCACAAGGGGATGCTAGCACAGATACGCAGTATTTT
.,TRBV2,.,TRBJ1-4,CASSAGQNNEKLFF,TGTGCCAGCAGTGCTGGACAGAACAATGAAAAACTGTTTTTT
TRBD1,TRBV7-3,.,TRBJ2-7,CASSPSDRGGEQYF,TGTGCCAGCAGCCCGTCGGACAGGGGAGGCGAGCAGTACTTC
.,TRBV15,.,TRBJ1-3,CATSRDQGSGNTIYF,TGTGCCACCAGCAGAGATCAGGGCTCTGGAAACACCATATATTTT
TRBD2,TRBV4-1,.,TRBJ2-5,CASSQDPSGKETQYF,TGCGCCAGCAGCCAGGACCCCAGCGGGAAAGAGACCCAGTACTTC
TRBD2,TRBV5-1,.,TRBJ2-5,CASSLGLAGGLKETQYF,TGCGCCAGCAGCTTGGGACTAGCGGGAGGGCTCAAAGAGACCCAGTACTTC
.,TRBV28,few,TRBJ1-6,CASNPRRGSYNSPLHF,TGTGCCAGCAACCCCAGACGGGGTTCCTATAATTCACCCCTCCACTTT
TRBD2,TRBV9,.,TRBJ2-3,CASSGGTSGSVGTDTQYF,TGTGCCAGCAGCGGGGGGACTAGCGGGAGTGTTGGCACAGATACGCAGTATTTT
TRBD2,TRBV4-2,.,TRBJ2-1,CASSQFSPGAGGVEQFF,TGTGCCAGCAGCCAGTTTTCCCCCGGGGCGGGAGGGGTTGAGCAGTTCTTC
TRBD1,TRBV6-5,.,TRBJ1-2,CASSLGQGHGYTF,TGTGCCAGCAGTCTGGGACAGGGCCATGGCTACACCTTC
.,TRBV27,.,TRBJ2-1,CASSGINDEQFF,TGTGCCAGCAGCGGGATTAATGATGAGCAGTTCTTC
.,TRBV5-5,.,TRBJ2-5,CASSLVRETQYF,TGTGCCAGCAGCCTTGTTCGGGAGACCCAGTACTTC
.,TRBV7-9,.,TRBJ2-3,CASSWGDRSTDTQYF,TGTGCCAGCAGCTGGGGGGACCGAAGCACAGATACGCAGTATTTT
.,TRBV2,once,TRBJ2-7,CASSERVVASRQYF,TGTGCCAGCAGTGAAAGGGTGGTAGCGAGTCGGCAGTACTTC
TRBD1,TRBV24-1,.,TRBJ1-2,CATSDVGTGDGYTF,TGTGCCACCAGTGATGTCGGGACAGGCGATGGCTACACCTTC
.,TRBV11-2,.,TRBJ1-2,CASSLELGRSGYTF,TGTGCCAGCAGCTTAGAATTAGGGAGGAGCGGCTACACCTTC
TRBD1,TRBV10-3,.,TRBJ2-1,CAISELGTGVYNEQFF,TGTGCCATCAGTGAGTTGGGGACAGGGGTTTACAATGAGCAGTTCTTC
TRBD2,TRBV5-1,.,TRBJ2-1,CASSGGTSGLGSSYNEQFF,TGCGCCAGCAGCGGCGGGACTAGCGGTCTAGGTAGCTCCTACAATGAGCAGTTCTTC
TRBD1,TRBV27,.,TRBJ2-7,CASSLSWDRTYEQYF,TGTGCCAGCAGTTTATCCTGGGACAGGACATACGAGCAGTACTTC
.,TRBV3-1/TRBV3-2,.,TRBJ1-1,CASSQEPGGTEAFF,TGTGCCAGCAGCCAAGAGCCGGGTGGCACTGAAGCTTTCTTT
.,TRBV7-8,.,TRBJ1-5,CASSLARHQPQHF,TGTGCCAGCAGCTTAGCGCGTCACCAGCCCCAGCATTTT
TRBD1,TRBV9,.,TRBJ1-2,CASSADRAHYGYTF,TGTGCCAGCAGCGCCGACAGGGCACACTATGGCTACACCTTC
.,TRBV5-8,.,TRBJ2-3,CASRLLAEASATRDTQYF,TGTGCCAGCCGACTCCTGGCGGAGGCCTCGGCAACCAGAGATACGCAGTATTTT
TRBD1,TRBV28,once,TRBJ1-5,CASTPDRGKDQPQHF,TGTGCCAGCACCCCGGACAGGGGGAAGGATCAGCCCCAGCATTTT
.,TRBV7-2,.,TRBJ2-7,CASSLYDRTYEQYF,TGTGCCAGCAGCCTGTATGACAGAACCTACGAGCAGTACTTC
.,TRBV27,.,TRBJ1-6,CASRYTISSPLHF,TGTGCCAGCAGGTACACCATCTCTTCACCCCTCCACTTT
TRBD1,TRBV7-3,.,TRBJ1-2,CASSPDRGGGYTF,TGTGCCAGCAGCCCCGACAGGGGAGGTGGCTACACCTTC
.,TRBV29-1,.,TRBJ1-1,CSGSGTEAFF,TGCAGCGGATCCGGGACAGAAGCTTTCTTT
.,TRBV5-1,.,TRBJ1-2,CASQGSYGYTF,TGCGCCAGCCAGGGAAGCTATGGCTACACCTTC
.,TRBV16,.,TRBJ1-1,CASSQQGGSGITAFF,TGTGCCAGCAGCCAGCAGGGAGGGTCGGGGATCACAGCTTTCTTT
.,TRBV3-1/TRBV3-2,.,TRBJ2-4,CASSLDISGNIQYF,TGTGCCAGCAGCCTCGACATTAGCGGAAACATTCAGTACTTC
.,TRBV5-1,once,TRBJ1-2,CASNLSGRNYGYTF,TGCGCCAGCAACCTTTCGGGGAGAAACTATGGCTACACCTTC
TRBD1,TRBV5-1,.,TRBJ2-2,CASSLGGTVRKELFF,TGCGCCAGCAGCTTGGGAGGGACAGTGAGGAAGGAGCTGTTTTTT
TRBD2,TRBV28,.,TRBJ2-2,CASRPGLATGELFF,TGTGCCAGCAGACCGGGACTAGCGACCGGGGAGCTGTTTTTT
.,TRBV19,.,TRBJ1-3,CASSASPKGGSGNTIYF,TGTGCCAGTAGTGCAAGCCCCAAAGGGGGCTCTGGAAACACCATATATTTT
TRBD1,TRBV5-5,.,TRBJ1-6,CASSLGTGGDSPLHF,TGTGCCAGCAGCCTAGGGACAGGTGGGGATTCACCCCTCCACTTT
TRBD1,TRBV28,.,TRBJ2-7,CASSLRDRVLQYF,TGTGCCAGCAGTCTCCGGGACAGAGTCTTGCAGTACTTC
.,TRBV5-8,.,TRBJ2-3,CASSLPVRTTDTQYF,TGTGCCAGCAGCTTGCCTGTGAGGACAACAGATACGCAGTATTTT
TRBD1,TRBV18,.,TRBJ2-5,CASSPRQGSQETQYF,TGTGCCAGCTCACCGCGACAGGGGTCACAAGAGACCCAGTACTTC
.,TRBV18,.,TRBJ1-1,CASSRTDGIEAFF,TGTGCCAGCTCACGGACGGACGGGATTGAAGCTTTCTTT
TRBD1,TRBV27,.,TRBJ1-2,CASRQTGGVLGYTF,TGTGCCAGCAGGCAGACAGGGGGCGTGCTTGGCTACACCTTC
.,TRBV7-8,few,TRBJ1-6,CASSFGGTKGSPLHF,TGTGCCAGCAGCTTTGGCGGGACCAAGGGGTCACCCCTCCACTTT